This T cell receptor beta chain is drawn from a study of OX40 agonist ivuxolimab in advanced cancers. As for the study in general: Hepatocellular carcinoma, melanoma, renal cell or head and neck cancer occurred in dose-escalation patients. Whole-study findings and limits: Nonresponders, in some cases, also had low normalized T-cell clonal expansion.

Of note for this clone: Its antigen is unidentified.

The V end was cut by 4 bases, the J end by 5 bases, with 12 bases between. Germline CDR1 SNHLY, CDR2 FYNNEI. CDR3 length equals 13 residues. Data came from immunoSEQ multiplex PCR; TCRdb stores just in-frame clones and leaves some out. The sample records roughly 80,000 clones, more than 70% being singletons. The chain uses TRBV2 and TRBJ2-7, with D maybe TRBD1 (5 bases). The sequence was obtained from an adult with an advanced solid tumor such as melanoma, head and neck, liver or kidney cancer. The material sequenced was CD4+ or CD8+ T cells sorted from blood, taken in a trial of the OX40 agonist ivuxolimab. The DNA for the CDR3 is TGTGCCAGCAGTGTGGCAGGGTATCACGAGCAGTACTTC. Protein sequence: CASSVAGYHEQYF.